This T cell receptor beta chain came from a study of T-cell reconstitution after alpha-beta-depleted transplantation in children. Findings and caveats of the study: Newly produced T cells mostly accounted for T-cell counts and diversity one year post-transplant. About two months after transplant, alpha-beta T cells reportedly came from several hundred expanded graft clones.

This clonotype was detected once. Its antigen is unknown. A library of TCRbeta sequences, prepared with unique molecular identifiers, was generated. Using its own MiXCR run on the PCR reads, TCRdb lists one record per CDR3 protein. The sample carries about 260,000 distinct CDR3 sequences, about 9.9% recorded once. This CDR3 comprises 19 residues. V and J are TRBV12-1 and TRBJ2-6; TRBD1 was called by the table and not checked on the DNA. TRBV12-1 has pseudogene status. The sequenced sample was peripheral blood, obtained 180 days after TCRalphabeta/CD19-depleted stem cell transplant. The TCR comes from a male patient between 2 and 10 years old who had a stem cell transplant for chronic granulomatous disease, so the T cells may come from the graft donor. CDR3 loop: CASGPGQVILSSGANVLTF. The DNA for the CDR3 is TGTGCCAGCGGCCCCGGGCAGGTCATACTCTCCTCCGGGGCCAACGTCCTGACTTTC.